What follows is one T cell receptor (beta chain) and its context. The sample holds many counts of this clonotype. Its antigen is currently not known. No per-base quality is available; no much larger clone lies one base away. The germline ends are 12 bases apart after V is trimmed by 8 bases and J by 0 bases. Counted from cysteine to phenylalanine, this CDR3 has 13 amino acids. Solely the CDR3 DNA is kept, with 39 bases framed from the first base. Looking up the germline V gene (reference sequence) yields CDR1 GTSNPN and CDR2 SVGIG. This specimen belongs to a study of T cell repertoires in cytomegalovirus infection (dated by TCRdb to 2018 to 2020). For the study in its entirety: The HLA type of each donor mattered for the analysis, because public TCR beta signatures pointed to carriage of CMV infection along with the matching HLA type.

Points the paper makes about the study in general: The ex vivo response was dominated by HLA-C-restricted CMV-specific TCR beta clonotypes, which also provided the single most frequent clonotype in two of eight donors. In both this cohort and an independent roughly 330-donor cohort, the cumulative frequency of public TCR beta family members distinguished carriers of CMV infection plus the relevant HLA type.

For sequencing, an Illumina HiSeq 1500 was employed. TCRdb redid the processing of the public reads, applying fastp at Q25 and MiXCR, and retained in-frame beta chains. Each CDR3 protein appears once, grouped with its most common genes and DNA. Here the sample has fewer than 400,000 distinct CDR3 sequences; around 18% occur a single time. Clones ranked in the top ten supply about 10% of the sample. The TCR was taken from a human donor in good health (CMV status not recorded). Some clones in this sample may be carry-over from other donors' samples. Sequences were obtained from PBMCs. Recombination joined TRBV30 with TRBJ2-3, with a tentative D gene TRBD2 over 6 matching bases. The CDR3 amino acid sequence is: CALTRGSTDTQYF. The sequenced DNA is TGTGCCCTCACGCGGGGTAGCACAGATACGCAGTATTTT. With the rest looked up from the reference TRBV30 and TRBJ2-3 genes rather than sequenced, the full variable domain is SQTIHQWPATLVQPVGSPLSLECTVEGTSNPNLYWYRQAAGRGLQLLFYSVGIGQISSEVPQNLSASRPQDRQFILSSKKLLLSDSGFYLCALTRGSTDTQYFGPGTRLTVL.